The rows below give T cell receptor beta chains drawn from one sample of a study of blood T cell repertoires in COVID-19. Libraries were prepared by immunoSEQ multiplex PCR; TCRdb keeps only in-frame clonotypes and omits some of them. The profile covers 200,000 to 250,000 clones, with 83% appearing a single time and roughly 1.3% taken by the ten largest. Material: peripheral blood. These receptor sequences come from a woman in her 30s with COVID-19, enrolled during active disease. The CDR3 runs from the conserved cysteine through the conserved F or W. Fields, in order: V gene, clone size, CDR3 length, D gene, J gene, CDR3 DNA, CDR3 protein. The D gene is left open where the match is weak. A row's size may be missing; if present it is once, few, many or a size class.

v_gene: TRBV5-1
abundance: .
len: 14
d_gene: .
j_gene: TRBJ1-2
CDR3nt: TGCGCCAGCAGCTTGTCCCAAACAGGATCTGGCTACACCTTC
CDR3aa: CASSLSQTGSGYTF

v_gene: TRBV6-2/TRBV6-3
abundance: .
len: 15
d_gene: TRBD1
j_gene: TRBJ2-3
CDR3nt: TGTGCCAGCAGTTACGCGGGACAGGGGACAGATACGCAGTATTTT
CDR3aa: CASSYAGQGTDTQYF

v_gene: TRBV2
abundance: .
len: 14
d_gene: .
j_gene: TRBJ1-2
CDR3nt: TGTGCCAGCAGTGAAGCATTGGCGGCGGGGGGCTACACCTTC
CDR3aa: CASSEALAAGGYTF

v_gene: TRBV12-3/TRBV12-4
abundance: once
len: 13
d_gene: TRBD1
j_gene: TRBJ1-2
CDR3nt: TGTGCCAGCAGTCCAGGGACAGTCTATGGCTACACCTTC
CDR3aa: CASSPGTVYGYTF

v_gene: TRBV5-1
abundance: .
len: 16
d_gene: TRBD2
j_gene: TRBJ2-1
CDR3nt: TGCGCCAGCAGCCGAACTCTAGCGGGGGGGCCAAATGAGCAGTTCTTC
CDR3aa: CASSRTLAGGPNEQFF

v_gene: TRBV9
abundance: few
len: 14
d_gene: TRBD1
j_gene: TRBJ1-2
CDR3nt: TGTGCCAGCAGCGCGGATGGGACAGGCTATGGCTACACCTTC
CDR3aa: CASSADGTGYGYTF

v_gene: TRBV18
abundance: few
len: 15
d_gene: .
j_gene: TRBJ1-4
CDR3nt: TGTGCCAGCTCACTTGACGGGAAGGGCTGGGAAAAACTGTTTTTT
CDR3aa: CASSLDGKGWEKLFF

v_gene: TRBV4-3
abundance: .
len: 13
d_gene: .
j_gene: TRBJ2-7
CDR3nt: TGCGCCAGCAGCCAAGAAGCGAGGTCCGAGCAGTACTTC
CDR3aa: CASSQEARSEQYF

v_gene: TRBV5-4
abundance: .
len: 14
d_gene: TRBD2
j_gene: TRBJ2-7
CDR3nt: TGTGCCAGCAGCGGTAGCGGGGGGGCAAGGGAGCAGTACTTC
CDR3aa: CASSGSGGAREQYF

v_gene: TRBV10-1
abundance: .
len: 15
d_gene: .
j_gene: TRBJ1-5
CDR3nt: TGCGCCAGCAGTCGAAACGGGAATAGCAATCAGCCCCAGCATTTT
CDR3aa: CASSRNGNSNQPQHF

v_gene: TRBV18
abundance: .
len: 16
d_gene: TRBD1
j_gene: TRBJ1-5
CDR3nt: TGTGCCAGCTCACCTCGGGACAGGGGGGGCGATTGGCCCCAGCATTTT
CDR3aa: CASSPRDRGGDWPQHF

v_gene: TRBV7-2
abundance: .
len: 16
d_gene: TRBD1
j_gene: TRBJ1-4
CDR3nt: TGTGCCAGCAGTTTGACCGGGACAGGGGTCAATGAAAAACTGTTTTTT
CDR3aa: CASSLTGTGVNEKLFF

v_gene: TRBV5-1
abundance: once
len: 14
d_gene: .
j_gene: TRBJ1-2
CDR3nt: TGCGCCAGCAGCTTGGAGCGGGGGGCGCATGGCTACACCTTC
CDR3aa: CASSLERGAHGYTF

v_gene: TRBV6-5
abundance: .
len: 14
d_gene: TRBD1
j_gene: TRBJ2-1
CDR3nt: TGTGCCAGCAGGAGGGGGCGCCCCTACAATGAGCAGTTCTTC
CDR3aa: CASRRGRPYNEQFF

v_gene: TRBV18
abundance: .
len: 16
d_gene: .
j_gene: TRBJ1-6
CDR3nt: TGTGCCAGCTCACCGACAACCGGGGAGGGTAATTCACCCCTCCACTTT
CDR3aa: CASSPTTGEGNSPLHF

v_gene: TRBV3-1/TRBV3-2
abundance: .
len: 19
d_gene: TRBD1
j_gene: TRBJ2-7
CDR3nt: TGTGCCAGCAGCCAAGCGAATTGTCTCGGGACAGAGTTCTCCTACGAGCAGTACTTC
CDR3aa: CASSQANCLGTEFSYEQYF

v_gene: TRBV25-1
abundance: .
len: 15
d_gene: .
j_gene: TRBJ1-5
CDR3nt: TGTGCCAGCAGTGCCTCAGGTCCAGGGCATCAGCCCCAGCATTTT
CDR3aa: CASSASGPGHQPQHF

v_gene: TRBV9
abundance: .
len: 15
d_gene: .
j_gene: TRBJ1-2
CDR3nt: TGTGCCAGCAGCCCTCATAGACGACAGGACTATGGCTACACCTTC
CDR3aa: CASSPHRRQDYGYTF

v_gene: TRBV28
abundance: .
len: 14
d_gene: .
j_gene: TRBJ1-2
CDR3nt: TGTGCCAGCAGTTTAGAAGGGAGTTACTATGGCTACACCTTC
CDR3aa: CASSLEGSYYGYTF

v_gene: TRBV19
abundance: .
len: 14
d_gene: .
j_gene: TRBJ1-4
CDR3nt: TGTGCCAGCAGGACTCGGGGGTTCGGAGAAAAACTGTTTTTT
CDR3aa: CASRTRGFGEKLFF

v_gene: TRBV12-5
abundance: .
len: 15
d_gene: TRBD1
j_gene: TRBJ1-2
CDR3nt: TGTGCTAGTGGTTTGGGTTCGACAGGGGGCTTTGGCTACACCTTC
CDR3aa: CASGLGSTGGFGYTF

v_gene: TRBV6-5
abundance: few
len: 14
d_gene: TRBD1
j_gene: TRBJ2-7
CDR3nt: TGTGCCAGCAGTTGGGACAGGGTTCGAGGTGAGCAGTACTTC
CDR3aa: CASSWDRVRGEQYF

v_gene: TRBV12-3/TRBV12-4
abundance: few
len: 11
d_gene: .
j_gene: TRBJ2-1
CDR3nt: TGTGCCAGCAGTTTAACGGGTTCCTCGTTCTTC
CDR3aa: CASSLTGSSFF

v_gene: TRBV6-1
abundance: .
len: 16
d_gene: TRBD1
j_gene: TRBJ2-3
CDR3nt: TGTGCCAGCAGTGCTCACAGGGGGATAGGAGCGGATACGCAGTATTTT
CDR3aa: CASSAHRGIGADTQYF

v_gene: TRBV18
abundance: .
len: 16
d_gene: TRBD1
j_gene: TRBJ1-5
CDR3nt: TGTGCCAGCTCACCGACAGGGACGGAGAAAAATCAGCCCCAGCATTTT
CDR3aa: CASSPTGTEKNQPQHF

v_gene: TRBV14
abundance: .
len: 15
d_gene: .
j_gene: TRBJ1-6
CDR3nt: TGTGCCAGCAGCCACGGGAGTGTCGGTAATTCACCCCTCCACTTT
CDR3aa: CASSHGSVGNSPLHF

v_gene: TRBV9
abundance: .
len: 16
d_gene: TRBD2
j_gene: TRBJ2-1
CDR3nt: TGTGCCAGCAGCTCTCCCCGGCGGGGGGGACGCAATGAGCAGTTCTTC
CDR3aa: CASSSPRRGGRNEQFF

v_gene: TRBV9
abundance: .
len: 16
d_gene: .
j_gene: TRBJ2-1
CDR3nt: TGTGCCAGCAGCGTAGGGTCGGGAGTCGTGTACAATGAGCAGTTCTTC
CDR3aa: CASSVGSGVVYNEQFF

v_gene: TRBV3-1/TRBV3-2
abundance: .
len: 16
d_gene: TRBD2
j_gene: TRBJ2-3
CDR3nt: TGTGCCAGCAGCCTCAGGACTAGCGGGACCTCAGATACGCAGTATTTT
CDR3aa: CASSLRTSGTSDTQYF

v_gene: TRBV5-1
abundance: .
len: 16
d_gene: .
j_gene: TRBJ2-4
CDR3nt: TGCGCCAGCAGCTTGGAGGTAGCGGCTACCAAAAACATTCAGTACTTC
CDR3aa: CASSLEVAATKNIQYF

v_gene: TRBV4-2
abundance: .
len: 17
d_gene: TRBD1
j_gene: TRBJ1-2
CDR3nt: TGTGCCAGCAGCCGCCGGGAGAGACAGGGGGAACGGGTTGGCTACACCTTC
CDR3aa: CASSRRERQGERVGYTF

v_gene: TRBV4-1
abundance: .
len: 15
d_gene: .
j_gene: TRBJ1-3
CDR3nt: TGCGCCAGCAGCCAAGATGGCAGCTCTGGAAACACCATATATTTT
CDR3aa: CASSQDGSSGNTIYF

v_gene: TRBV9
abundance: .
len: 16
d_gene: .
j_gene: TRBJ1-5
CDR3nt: TGTGCCAGCAGCGTAAGTCGGGGGGGTCCTGCACAGCCCCAGCATTTT
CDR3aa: CASSVSRGGPAQPQHF

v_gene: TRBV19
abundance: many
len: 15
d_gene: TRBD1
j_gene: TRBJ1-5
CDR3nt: TGTGCCAGTAGTACCATTACAGGGGGCGGGCAGCCCCAGCATTTT
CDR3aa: CASSTITGGGQPQHF

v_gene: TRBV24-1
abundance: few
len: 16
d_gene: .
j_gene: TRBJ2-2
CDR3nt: TGTGCCACCAGTGACGGACAGAACCTGAACACCGGGGAGCTGTTTTTT
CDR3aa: CATSDGQNLNTGELFF

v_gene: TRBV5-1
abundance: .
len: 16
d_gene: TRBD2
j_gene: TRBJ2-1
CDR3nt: TGCGCCAGCAGCCCCGCCGGTGGGGGGGCCTACAATGAGCAGTTCTTC
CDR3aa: CASSPAGGGAYNEQFF

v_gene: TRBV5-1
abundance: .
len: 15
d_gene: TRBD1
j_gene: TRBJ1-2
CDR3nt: TGCGCCAGCAGCCCAGATGGACAGGGGGCGAGTGGCTACACCTTC
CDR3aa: CASSPDGQGASGYTF

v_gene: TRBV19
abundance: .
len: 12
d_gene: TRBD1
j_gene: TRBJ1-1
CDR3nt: TGTGCCAGTAGTCAGGGGGACACTGAAGCTTTCTTT
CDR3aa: CASSQGDTEAFF

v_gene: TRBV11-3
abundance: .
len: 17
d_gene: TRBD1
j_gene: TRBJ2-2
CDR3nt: TGTGCCAGCAGCGCCAACCCGACAGGGAGAAACACCGGGGAGCTGTTTTTT
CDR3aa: CASSANPTGRNTGELFF

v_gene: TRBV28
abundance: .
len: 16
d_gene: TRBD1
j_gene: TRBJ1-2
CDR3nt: TGTGCCAGCACCACACCGGGACAGGGGGCGGTAAGGGGCTACACCTTC
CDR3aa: CASTTPGQGAVRGYTF

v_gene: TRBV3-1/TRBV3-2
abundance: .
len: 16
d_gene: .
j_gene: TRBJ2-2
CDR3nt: TGTGCCAGCAGCCAAAACGTCGGCAGGGTCACCGGGGAGCTGTTTTTT
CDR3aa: CASSQNVGRVTGELFF

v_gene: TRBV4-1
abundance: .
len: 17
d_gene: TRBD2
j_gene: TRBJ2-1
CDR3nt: TGCGCCAGCAGCCACCCTAGCGGGGGGGCCGGTTGGAATGAGCAGTTCTTC
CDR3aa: CASSHPSGGAGWNEQFF

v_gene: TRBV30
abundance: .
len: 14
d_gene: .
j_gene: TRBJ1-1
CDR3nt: TGTGCCGGGAAGGCGGAGGACTGGAACACTGAAGCTTTCTTT
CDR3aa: CAGKAEDWNTEAFF

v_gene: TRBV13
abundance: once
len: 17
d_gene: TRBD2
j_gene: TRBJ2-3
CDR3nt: TGTGCCAGCAGCCACCCCCGGAGACTAGCGGGCACAGATACGCAGTATTTT
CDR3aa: CASSHPRRLAGTDTQYF

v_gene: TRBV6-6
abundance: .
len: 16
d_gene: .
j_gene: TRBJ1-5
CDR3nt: TGTGCCAGCAGTTACTTACCGGACATCGGCAATCAGCCCCAGCATTTT
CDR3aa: CASSYLPDIGNQPQHF